The rows below give T cell receptor beta chains drawn from one sample of a study of blood T cell repertoires in COVID-19. The data were produced by immunoSEQ multiplex PCR, yet TCRdb's version contains in-frame clones alone and is incomplete. The table lists some 300,000 clones, about 91% of them singletons, with more than 6.5% in the top ten. Sequenced: peripheral blood. All receptors come from a woman aged 25 to 45 who had recovered from COVID-19. Each CDR3 is given with its conserved first and last residue. D genes are given only for firm matches. Size is stated for part of the rows, as once, few or many counts, or as a class when the clone is expanded.

-	TRBV4-2	TRBJ2-2	TRBD2	TGTGCCAGCAGCCCCCGGCGGACTAGCGGGGGGGCCAACACCGGGGAGCTGTTTTTT	CASSPRRTSGGANTGELFF
-	TRBV6-1	TRBJ1-5	-	TGTGCCAGCAGTTATTCGACTCTTAATCAGCCCCAGCATTTT	CASSYSTLNQPQHF
-	TRBV7-2	TRBJ2-5	-	TGTGCCAGCAGCTTAGCAGGGGTTGAACAAGAGACCCAGTACTTC	CASSLAGVEQETQYF
-	TRBV5-6	TRBJ2-5	-	TGTGCCAGCAGCGCGGGACAGATTTCCGAGTCCCAGTACTTC	CASSAGQISESQYF
-	TRBV6-5	TRBJ2-5	TRBD1	TGTGCCAGCACCCGGACAGGGGGCGAAGAGACCCAGTACTTC	CASTRTGGEETQYF
-	TRBV5-1	TRBJ1-4	-	TGCGCCAGCAGCTTGGGATTCAGGGGCTGGGATGAAAAACTGTTTTTT	CASSLGFRGWDEKLFF
-	TRBV19	TRBJ1-3	TRBD1	TGTGCCAGCAACAGGGGCTCTGGAAACACCATATATTTT	CASNRGSGNTIYF
-	TRBV9	TRBJ2-2	-	TGTGCCAGCAGCGGCCACAGGAACACCGGGGAGCTGTTTTTT	CASSGHRNTGELFF
-	TRBV4-1	TRBJ1-1	-	TGCGCCAGCAGCCAAGCTGGAGGAGTACGGACTGAAGCTTTCTTT	CASSQAGGVRTEAFF
-	TRBV5-1	TRBJ1-5	TRBD1	TGCGCCAGCAGCTTGAGACCCCGGGACAGCAACTGGGATAGCAATCAGCCCCAGCATTTT	CASSLRPRDSNWDSNQPQHF
-	TRBV5-1	TRBJ2-2	TRBD2	TGCGCCAGCAGCACCGGAGCGGGGGTAGCCGGGGAGCTGTTTTTT	CASSTGAGVAGELFF
-	TRBV27	TRBJ1-6	TRBD1	TGTGCCAGCAGTTTAGTGCCCCCCCGGGACAGATATAATTCACCCCTCCACTTT	CASSLVPPRDRYNSPLHF
-	TRBV27	TRBJ2-7	TRBD1	TGTGCCAGCAGTTCCCGGGACAGGGGCCACGAGCAGTACTTC	CASSSRDRGHEQYF
-	TRBV27	TRBJ1-5	-	TGTGCCAGCAGTTTGGGGAGGGGTCAGCCCCAGCATTTT	CASSLGRGQPQHF
-	TRBV11-1	TRBJ1-2	TRBD1	TGTGCCAGCAGCTGGGACAGCTATGGCTACACCTTC	CASSWDSYGYTF
-	TRBV12-3/TRBV12-4	TRBJ1-5	-	TGTGCCAGCTCAGGGTCAGTCAATCAGCCCCAGCATTTT	CASSGSVNQPQHF
-	TRBV7-2	TRBJ2-1	-	TGTGCCAGCAGCTTAGCGGGGGGGCTAGTCGATGAGCAGTTCTTC	CASSLAGGLVDEQFF
-	TRBV13	TRBJ2-5	-	TGTGCCAGCAGCCCTGGGCCAACGGGGGAGACCCAGTACTTC	CASSPGPTGETQYF
-	TRBV4-1	TRBJ2-7	TRBD2	TGCGCCAGCAGCGTTCTAGCGGGTCTCTCCTACGAGCAGTACTTC	CASSVLAGLSYEQYF
-	TRBV30	TRBJ2-1	TRBD1	TGTGCCTGGAGTCGTTTCGGGACAGGCAATGAGCAGTTCTTC	CAWSRFGTGNEQFF
-	TRBV18	TRBJ1-4	TRBD1	TGTGCCAGCTCACCCCGGGACAGGGCTAATGAAAAACTGTTTTTT	CASSPRDRANEKLFF
once	TRBV3-1/TRBV3-2	TRBJ2-3	TRBD2	TGTGCCAGCAGCCAACAACTAGCGGGGGCGAGCACAGATACGCAGTATTTT	CASSQQLAGASTDTQYF
-	TRBV5-6	TRBJ1-5	-	TGTGCCAGCAGCACCACGTTGCAGGGGCTAAACCAGCCCCAGCATTTT	CASSTTLQGLNQPQHF